These 17 T cell receptor beta chains share one sample of origin, sequenced in a study of beta chain features in type 1 diabetes. These TCRs are of unknown antigen specificity. Study-wide points: All four CD4+ subsets of Type 1 diabetes patients contained TCRB CDR3s that were moderately but significantly shorter.

Expressed TCRB transcripts were sequenced after all isolated RNA was converted to cDNA. The method was immunoSEQ multiplex PCR; TCRdb's version includes in-frame clones alone and lacks a portion of them. The sample holds 350,000 to 450,000 clones, 10% to 15% seen once. The sequenced material came from naive CD4+ T cells from blood. These receptors were taken from a woman under 30 with type 1 diabetes.

This clone was seen a few times. The chain recombines TRBV5-1 with TRBJ2-5; D uncertain. V was trimmed by 0 bases and J by 4 bases, leaving 4 bases between them. The germline CDR1 and CDR2 sequences are SGHRS and YFSETQ. This CDR3 is 12 amino acids long. The CDR3 region is CASSLDLETQYF. CDR3 DNA sequence: TGCGCCAGCAGCTTGGACTTAGAGACCCAGTACTTC.

The J gene is TRBJ1-3, the V gene TRBV15, with a tentative D call TRBD1 (5 bases). With 1 base removed from V and 0 bases from J, the gap between germline ends came to 10 bases. Looked up from germline, CDR1 is LNHNV and CDR2 is YYDKDF (reference sequence). The CDR3 is 16 residues long. The CDR3 DNA sequence: TGTGCCACCAGCAGAGGAACAGGCGGCTCTGGAAACACCATATATTTT. It translates to CATSRGTGGSGNTIYF. Complete variable domain (other parts from reference TRBV15 and TRBJ1-3): DAMVIQNPRYQVTQFGKPVTLSCSQTLNHNVMYWYQQKSSQAPKLLFHYYDKDFNNEADTPDNFQSRRPNTSFCFLDIRSPGLGDTAMYLCATSRGTGGSGNTIYFGEGSWLTVV.

The rearrangement links TRBV2 to TRBJ2-7; 7 bases line up with TRBD2. The CDR3 spans 15 residues. Per the germline V gene, CDR1 is SNHLY and CDR2 is FYNNEI. After removal of 3 bases from V and 2 bases from J, the junction contained 7 bases not matched to a gene. CDR3 DNA sequence: TGTGCCAGCAGTGACCGGGGAAGCGGGACCTACGAGCAGTACTTC. Translation: CASSDRGSGTYEQYF.

The genes are TRBV29-1 and TRBJ1-1, with D possibly matching TRBD1 (5 bases). Germline CDR1 reads SQVTM; CDR2 reads ANQGSEA. This CDR3 comprises 13 residues. Trimming removed 4 bases at V and 4 bases at J, with 13 bases between. CDR3 coding DNA: TGCAGCGTTGGCCCCGGACACTCCACTGAAGCTTTCTTT. Translated, it gives CSVGPGHSTEAFF. Full variable domain (remainder filled in from reference TRBV29-1 and TRBJ1-1): SAVISQKPSRDICQRGTSLTIQCQVDSQVTMMFWYRQQPGQSLTLIATANQGSEATYESGFVIDKFPISRPNLTFSTLTVSNMSPEDSSIYLCSVGPGHSTEAFFGQGTRLTVV.

This clone was seen a few times. The chain carries TRBV5-1 and TRBJ2-7, with TRBD2 matching 14 bases. The CDR3 runs to 15 residues. The germline V gene encodes CDR1 SGHRS and CDR2 YFSETQ. Losses at the gene ends were 4 bases for V and 7 bases for J; bases not matched to a gene: 7. CDR3 nucleotide sequence: TGCGCCAGCAGCGAAGGACTAGCGGGAGGTGGAGAGCAGTACTTC. Its translation: CASSEGLAGGGEQYF.

This clone was recorded a few times. The rearrangement joins TRBV7-3 to TRBJ2-1, with D tentatively TRBD1 (5 bases). The CDR3 is made up of 15 amino acids. In germline, CDR1 is SGHTA, CDR2 FQGTGA. V was clipped by 5 bases and J by 0 bases, with 11 bases between them. CDR3 amino acids: CASSPDTSSYNEQFF. In nucleotides, the CDR3 is TGTGCCAGCAGCCCGGACACGAGCTCCTACAATGAGCAGTTCTTC.

This clone has just a few counts. V and J are TRBV18 and TRBJ1-1, with D uncertain. The CDR3 is 13 amino acids. The V end lost 8 bases, the J end lost 4 bases, and 14 bases lay between the germline ends. Germline CDR1 and CDR2: KGHSH and LQKENI. The CDR3 coding sequence is TGTGCCAGCACCCCTACGGAGGGCACTGAAGCTTTCTTT. Its protein product is CASTPTEGTEAFF.

This clone has only a few counts. The V and J genes are TRBV19 and TRBJ2-1; TRBD2 matches at 9 bases. J lost 10 bases, V lost 4 bases, and 11 bases had no gene match. Per the germline V gene, CDR1 is LNHDA and CDR2 is SQIVND (reference sequence). The CDR3 runs to 15 residues. Here the CDR3 reads CASSRGLAGRDEQFF. CDR3 coding DNA: TGTGCCAGTAGTAGGGGGCTAGCGGGACGAGACGAGCAGTTCTTC. Drawing the rest from reference TRBV19 and TRBJ2-1, the complete variable domain is DGGITQSPKYLFRKEGQNVTLSCEQNLNHDAMYWYRQDPGQGLRLIYYSQIVNDFQKGDIAEGYSVSREKKESFPLTVTSAQKNPTAFYLCASSRGLAGRDEQFFGPGTRLTVL.

The CDR3: CASIVEGVGELFF. CDR3 bases: TGTGCCAGCATCGTCGAGGGAGTAGGGGAGCTGTTTTTT. The rearrangement joins TRBV6-1 to TRBJ2-2; tentative D call: TRBD2 (5 bases). V lost 7 bases and J lost 8, with 14 bases in between. Germline values: CDR1 MNHNS, CDR2 SASEGT. The CDR3 is made up of 13 amino acids.

Worth noting for this clone: A junction end diverges from the germline sequence, so it may reflect a read error. This chain uses TRBV7-7 with TRBJ2-3, with D hard to call. The CDR3 is 14 residues long. Germline V gives CDR1 SSHAT, CDR2 FNYEAQ (reference sequence). The CDR3 nucleotides read TGTGCTAGCAGCTTAAATTCAGGTTTAGATACGCAGTATTTT. It translates to CASSLNSGLDTQYF.

V gene TRBV25-1 combines with J gene TRBJ2-1, with D possibly matching TRBD2 (6 bases). CDR1 MGHDK and CDR2 SYGVNS come from the germline V gene. V was trimmed by 2 bases and J by 7 bases, leaving 15 bases between them. The CDR3 is 15 amino acids. The CDR3 region has the DNA TGTGCCAGCAGTGAACGGCTAGCGCATGGGAATGAGCAGTTCTTC. Translating it yields CASSERLAHGNEQFF. The complete variable domain, with remaining parts taken from reference TRBV25-1 and TRBJ2-1, reads EADIYQTPRYLVIGTGKKITLECSQTMGHDKMYWYQQDPGMELHLIHYSYGVNSTEKGDLSSESTVSRIRTEHFPLTLESARPSHTSQYLCASSERLAHGNEQFFGPGTRLTVL.

The rearrangement joins TRBV5-1 to TRBJ2-2; TRBD1 matches 7 bases. The germline gives CDR1 SGHRS, CDR2 YFSETQ. CDR3 length equals 15 residues. The J segment lost 3 bases and the V segment lost 2 bases, leaving 4 bases of the junction unmatched. CDR3 DNA sequence: TGCGCCAGCAGCTTAACAGGGGTGGACACCGGGGAGCTGTTTTTT. It translates to CASSLTGVDTGELFF.

V gene TRBV4-3 combines with J gene TRBJ2-7, with TRBD2 identical over 10 bases. The germline CDR1 and CDR2 sequences are LGHNA and YSLEER. The CDR3 consists of 16 residues. J lost 2 bases, V lost 4 bases, and 8 bases had no gene match. The CDR3 DNA reads as TGCGCCAGCAGCCGCGACAGTAGCGGGAGGACCTACGAGCAGTACTTC. Translation: CASSRDSSGRTYEQYF.

V and J are TRBV4-1 and TRBJ2-1; 11 bases are a match to TRBD2. This CDR3 has 16 residues. Germline V gives CDR1 MGHRA, CDR2 YSYEKL. After removal of 0 bases from V and 5 bases from J, the junction contained 3 bases not matched to a gene. The CDR3 here is CASSQEGLAADNEQFF. Here the CDR3 DNA reads TGCGCCAGCAGCCAAGAGGGACTAGCGGCGGACAATGAGCAGTTCTTC.

The rearrangement links TRBV5-1 to TRBJ1-1; D is possibly TRBD1 (5 bases). Trimming took off 9 bases at V and 7 bases at J, with 13 bases between the two ends. CDR3 length: 11 amino acids. The V gene's germline CDR1 is SGHRS and CDR2 YFSETQ. CDR3: CATRGDGEAFF. The CDR3 coding sequence is TGCGCCACCCGGGGGGACGGTGAAGCTTTCTTT.

The V gene is TRBV30, the J gene TRBJ1-1, with D uncertain. This CDR3 is built from 13 residues. Germline-derived CDR1 and CDR2 are GTSNPN and SVGIG (reference sequence). Trimming removed 4 bases at V and 0 bases at J, with 9 bases between. CDR3 protein: CAWNIRVNTEAFF. CDR3 in DNA: TGTGCCTGGAATATCCGAGTGAACACTGAAGCTTTCTTT. The whole variable domain, remainder taken from reference TRBV30 and TRBJ1-1, is SQTIHQWPATLVQPVGSPLSLECTVEGTSNPNLYWYRQAAGRGLQLLFYSVGIGQISSEVPQNLSASRPQDRQFILSSKKLLLSDSGFYLCAWNIRVNTEAFFGQGTRLTVV.

In its sample, this clone was seen a few times. The chain employs TRBV7-2 and TRBJ2-7; D is uncertain. CDR3 length equals 13 residues. Germline CDR1 SGHTA, CDR2 FQGNSA. The V end was cut by 2 bases, the J end by 3 bases, with 8 bases between. CDR3 in amino acids: CASSLSTSYEQYF. The CDR3 DNA is TGTGCCAGCAGCTTATCCACGAGCTACGAGCAGTACTTC.